The 22 T cell receptor beta chains in this list originate from one sample, sequenced in a study of graft-versus-host responses after intestinal transplantation. Their antigens remain unidentified. The protocol was immunoSEQ multiplex PCR, while the TCRdb copy is restricted to in-frame clones and leaves out a portion. Found here are more than 95,000 clones, 87% of them singletons; the top ten hold approximately 1%. The input for sequencing was unstimulated CD4+ T cells sorted from spleen or lymph node cells, taken before intestinal transplant. The origin of the receptors is a human donor who received an intestinal transplant.

The chain is built from TRBV5-1 and TRBJ2-1; D tentatively reads TRBD1 or TRBD2 (5 bases each). Germline V gene lookup returns CDR1 SGHRS and CDR2 YFSETQ. This CDR3 contains 14 residues. V was shortened by 3 bases and J by 4 bases, with 11 bases between the two germline ends. CDR3 loop: CASSWDARYNEQFF. The CDR3 coding sequence is TGCGCCAGCAGCTGGGACGCGAGGTACAATGAGCAGTTCTTC.

V usage is TRBV9 and J usage is TRBJ2-5, with TRBD1 matching 8 bases. V shed 4 bases and J 5 bases; nucleotides not matched to a gene: 7. The germline V gene encodes CDR1 SGDLS and CDR2 YYNGEE. CDR3 length equals 14 residues. The CDR3 DNA sequence: TGTGCCAGCAGCACGACAGGGGATCGGGAGACCCAGTACTTC. Residues: CASSTTGDRETQYF.

The chain couples TRBV27 to TRBJ1-6; D not certain. V lost 6 bases to trimming and J lost 0 bases, with 9 bases between them. CDR3 length: 15 amino acids. Germline V gene sequence: CDR1 MNHEY, CDR2 SMNVEV (reference sequence). The CDR3 is CASRWEGSYNSPLHF. CDR3 sequence (DNA): TGTGCCAGCAGGTGGGAGGGCTCCTATAATTCACCCCTCCACTTT.

J is TRBJ2-7 and V is TRBV4-1, with 10 nucleotides matching TRBD2. Germline assignment: CDR1 MGHRA and CDR2 YSYEKL. The CDR3 loop spans 15 amino acids. Losses at the gene ends were 1 base for V and 3 bases for J; bases not matched to a gene: 3. The chain's CDR3 is CASSQAPSGSYEQYF. CDR3 nucleotides: TGCGCCAGCAGCCAAGCACCTAGCGGGAGCTACGAGCAGTACTTC.

J is TRBJ2-3 and V is TRBV10-3; possible D gene TRBD2, 6 bases. CDR1 is ENHRY and CDR2 is SYGVKD in the germline V gene. The CDR3 consists of 14 residues. Trimming shortened V by 10 bases and J by 0 bases, and 14 bases separated the two germline ends. For the CDR3, the DNA is TGTGCCACTAGAGGAGGGATTAGCACAGATACGCAGTATTTT. Protein sequence: CATRGGISTDTQYF.

The V call is TRBV5-1, the J call TRBJ2-3; D ambiguous. CDR1 is SGHRS and CDR2 is YFSETQ in the germline V gene. The CDR3 covers 14 residues. The V gene lost 0 bases and the J gene lost 3 bases, with 8 bases spanning the gap. The CDR3 DNA is TGCGCCAGCAGCTTGGCCGGCAAAACAGATACGCAGTATTTT. Amino acids: CASSLAGKTDTQYF.

In this sample, this clone turned up once. The chain combines TRBV7-2 with TRBJ2-5; possible D gene TRBD2, 5 bases. The CDR3 spans 15 residues. V dropped 5 bases and J dropped 5 bases, with 18 bases sitting between them. Germline CDR1 SGHTA, CDR2 FQGNSA. CDR3 bases: TGTGCCAGCAGCCCGCCCCGGGCGCGGAGGGAGACCCAGTACTTC. It translates to CASSPPRARRETQYF.

In this sample, this clone turned up once. CDR3 sequence reads: CAIRTGNTEAFF. The CDR3 DNA reads TGTGCCATTCGGACGGGAAACACTGAAGCTTTCTTT. The chain couples TRBV10-3 to TRBJ1-1; no clear D. This CDR3 has 12 residues. The germline V and J ends were trimmed by 9 bases and 2 bases, with 10 bases remaining between them. Germline CDR1 and CDR2: ENHRY and SYGVKD.

This clone is a singleton in its sample. The V call is TRBV19, the J call TRBJ1-5; D perhaps matches TRBD1 (5 bases). The germline V gene has CDR1 LNHDA and CDR2 SQIVND (reference sequence). There are 14 residues in the CDR3. Between the trimmed V and J ends, which lost 7 bases and 5 bases, there was a span of 15 bases. The CDR3 sequence: CASTMGRAHQPQHF. Here the CDR3 DNA reads TGTGCCAGTACTATGGGCAGGGCACATCAGCCCCAGCATTTT.

The V gene is TRBV27, the J gene TRBJ2-1; no clear D. The V and J ends lost 6 bases and 0 bases respectively, with 12 bases between them. Per germline, CDR1 MNHEY and CDR2 SMNVEV (reference sequence). The CDR3 is made up of 15 amino acids. The CDR3 nucleotides read TGTGCCAGCAGCCTACTAATAAGCTCCTACAATGAGCAGTTCTTC. Protein product: CASSLLISSYNEQFF.

The chain has TRBV6-1 and TRBJ1-2; no reliable D call. CDR1 and CDR2 from the germline V gene are MNHNS and SASEGT. V was cut by 6 bases and J by 0 bases, with 14 bases left in between. This CDR3 contains 15 residues. The CDR3 region has the DNA TGTGCCAGCAGCGCACGCGTCGCAGCTAACTATGGCTACACCTTC. Translated, it gives CASSARVAANYGYTF.

The genes are TRBV10-1 and TRBJ2-7; D not resolved. Germline V lookup: CDR1 WNHNN, CDR2 SYGVQD (reference sequence). Between the trimmed V and J ends, which lost 3 bases and 4 bases, there was a span of 13 bases. This CDR3 contains 14 residues. CDR3 residues: CASSDPSWPYEQYF. In DNA form, the CDR3 reads TGCGCCAGCAGTGACCCGTCTTGGCCTTACGAGCAGTACTTC.

The genes are TRBV19 and TRBJ2-2; 9 bases agree with TRBD2. Germline CDR1 is LNHDA and CDR2 is SQIVND (reference sequence). The V and J ends lost 4 bases and 4 bases, in that order; junction bases with no gene match: 7. This CDR3 spans 16 amino acids. Written as DNA, the CDR3 is TGTGCCAGTAGTAGAAGAGCGGGAGGATTCACCGGGGAGCTGTTTTTT. Residues: CASSRRAGGFTGELFF.

This chain uses TRBV6-6 with TRBJ2-3; weak D call: TRBD2 (6 bases). Per germline, CDR1 MNHNY and CDR2 SVGAGI (reference sequence). V gave up 5 bases and J gave up 5 bases, with 11 bases separating them. CDR3 size: 13 residues. The CDR3 spells CASSLRRGDTQYF. The CDR3 bases are TGTGCCAGCAGTCTTAGGAGGGGAGATACGCAGTATTTT.

The gene calls are TRBV28 and TRBJ2-2; possible D gene TRBD2, 5 bases. CDR3 length: 13 amino acids. V was clipped by 9 bases and J by 5 bases, with 13 bases between them. Germline CDR1 reads MDHEN; CDR2 reads SYDVKM. The CDR3 nucleotides are TGTGCCAGTACCGACGAGGGAACCGGGGAGCTGTTTTTT. It specifies CASTDEGTGELFF.

This clone came up once. The J gene is TRBJ1-3, the V gene TRBV12-5, with D unresolved. From germline, CDR1 is LGHNT and CDR2 FRNRAP. The V end was cut by 0 bases, the J end by 8 bases, with 8 bases between. The CDR3 consists of 13 residues. This CDR3 is CASGLVRLDTIYF. The CDR3 nucleotides read TGTGCTAGTGGTTTGGTAAGATTGGACACCATATATTTT.

The chain is built from TRBV18 and TRBJ1-6; D gene uncertain. Germline V gene data show CDR1 as KGHSH and CDR2 as LQKENI. V was trimmed by 1 base and J by 0 bases, leaving 10 bases between them. The CDR3 contains 17 residues. CDR3: CASSPLPGSSYNSPLHF. CDR3 nucleotides: TGTGCCAGCTCACCACTTCCCGGTAGCTCCTATAATTCACCCCTCCACTTT.

Note on this clone: At one end, the junction sequence differs from germline, possibly due to a read error. This chain connects TRBV20-1 to TRBJ2-1; D is uncertain. Per the germline V gene, CDR1 is DFQATT and CDR2 is SNEGSKA (reference sequence). This CDR3 contains 11 residues. The CDR3 sequence is CSARAQIEEFF. The DNA of the CDR3 is TGCAGTGCTAGGGCCCAGATTGAGGAGTTCTTC.

The chain links TRBV5-5 to TRBJ2-3; 10 bases map to TRBD1. The CDR3 sequence is 15 residues long. Germline V gene data show CDR1 as SGHKS and CDR2 as YYEKEE (reference sequence). J was trimmed by 4 bases and V by 4 bases; bases with no gene match: 6. The CDR3, as DNA: TGTGCCAGCAGCCGGACAGGGGGGACGGCAGATACGCAGTATTTT. This gives the protein CASSRTGGTADTQYF.

The V call is TRBV2, the J call TRBJ2-7; weak D call: TRBD1 (6 bases). The CDR3 contains 14 residues. V shed 7 bases and J shed 0 bases, with 13 bases lying between them. CDR1 and CDR2 from the germline V gene are SNHLY and FYNNEI. The CDR3 nucleotides read TGTGCCAGCAAAACCACAGGGAGCTCCTACGAGCAGTACTTC. This translates into CASKTTGSSYEQYF.

The genes are TRBV21-1 and TRBJ2-1; the table's D call TRBD1 went unverified against the DNA. TRBV21-1 is recorded as a pseudogene. The CDR3 spans 16 residues. The CDR3 spells CASSERQGNSYNEQFF. The CDR3 DNA follows: TGTGCCAGCAGCGAAAGACAGGGGAATTCCTACAATGAGCAGTTCTTC.

The V and J genes are TRBV18 and TRBJ2-6, with unresolved D. CDR1 KGHSH and CDR2 LQKENI come from the germline V gene. There are 15 residues in the CDR3. The V gene lost 6 bases and the J gene lost 0 bases, with 9 bases spanning the gap. This CDR3 is CASSPTFSGANVLTF. The CDR3 nucleotides read TGTGCCAGCTCCCCGACTTTCTCTGGGGCCAACGTCCTGACTTTC.